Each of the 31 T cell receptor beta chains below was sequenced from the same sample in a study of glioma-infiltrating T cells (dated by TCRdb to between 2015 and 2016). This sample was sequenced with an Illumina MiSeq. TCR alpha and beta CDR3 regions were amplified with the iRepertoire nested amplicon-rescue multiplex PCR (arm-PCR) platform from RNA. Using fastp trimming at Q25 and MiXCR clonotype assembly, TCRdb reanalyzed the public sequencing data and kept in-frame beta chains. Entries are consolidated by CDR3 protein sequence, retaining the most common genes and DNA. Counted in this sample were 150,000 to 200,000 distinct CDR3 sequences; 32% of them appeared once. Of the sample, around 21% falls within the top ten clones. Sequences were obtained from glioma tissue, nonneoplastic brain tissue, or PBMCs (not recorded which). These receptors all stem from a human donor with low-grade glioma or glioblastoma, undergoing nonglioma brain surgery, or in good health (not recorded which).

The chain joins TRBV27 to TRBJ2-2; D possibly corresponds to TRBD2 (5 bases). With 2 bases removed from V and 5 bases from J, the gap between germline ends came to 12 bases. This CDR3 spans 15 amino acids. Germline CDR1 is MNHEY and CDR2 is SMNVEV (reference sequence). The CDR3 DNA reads TGTGCCAGCAGTTTACTGGGAGTTGGGACCGGGGAGCTGTTTTTT. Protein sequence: CASSLLGVGTGELFF.

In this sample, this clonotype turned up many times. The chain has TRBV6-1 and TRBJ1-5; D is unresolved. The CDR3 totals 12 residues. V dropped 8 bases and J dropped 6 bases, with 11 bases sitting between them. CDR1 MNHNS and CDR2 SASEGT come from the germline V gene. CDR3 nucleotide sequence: TGTGCCAGCGCATTCGAAGGTCAGCCCCAGCATTTT. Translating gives CASAFEGQPQHF.

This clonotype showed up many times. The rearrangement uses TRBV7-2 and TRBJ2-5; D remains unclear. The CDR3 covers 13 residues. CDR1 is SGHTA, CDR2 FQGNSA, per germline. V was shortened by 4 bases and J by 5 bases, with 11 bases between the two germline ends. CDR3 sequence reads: CASSSSAWETQYF. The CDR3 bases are TGTGCCAGCAGCTCGAGCGCTTGGGAGACCCAGTACTTC. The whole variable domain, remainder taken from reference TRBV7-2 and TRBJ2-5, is GAGVSQSPSNKVTEKGKDVELRCDPISGHTALYWYRQSLGQGLEFLIYFQGNSAPDKSGLPSDRFSAERTGGSVSTLTIQRTQQEDSAVYLCASSSSAWETQYFGPGTRLLVL.

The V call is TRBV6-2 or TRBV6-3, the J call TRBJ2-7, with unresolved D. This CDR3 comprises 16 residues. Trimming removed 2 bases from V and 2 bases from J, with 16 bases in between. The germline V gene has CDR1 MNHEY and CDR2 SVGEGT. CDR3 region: CASSYRNRAIPYEQYF. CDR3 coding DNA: TGTGCCAGCAGTTACAGAAACAGAGCCATCCCCTACGAGCAGTACTTC.

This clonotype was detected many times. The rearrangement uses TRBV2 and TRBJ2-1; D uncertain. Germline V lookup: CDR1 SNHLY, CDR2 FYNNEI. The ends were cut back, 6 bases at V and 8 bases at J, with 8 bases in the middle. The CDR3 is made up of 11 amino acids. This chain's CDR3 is CASSYMDEQFF. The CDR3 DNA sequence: TGTGCCAGCAGCTATATGGATGAGCAGTTCTTC.

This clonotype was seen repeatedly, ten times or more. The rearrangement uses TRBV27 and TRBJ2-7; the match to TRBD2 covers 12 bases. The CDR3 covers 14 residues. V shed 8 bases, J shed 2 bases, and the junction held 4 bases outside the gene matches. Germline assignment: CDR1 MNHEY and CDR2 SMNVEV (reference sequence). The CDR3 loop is CASRTSGTPYEQYF. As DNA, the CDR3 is TGTGCCAGCCGGACTAGCGGGACCCCCTACGAGCAGTACTTC.

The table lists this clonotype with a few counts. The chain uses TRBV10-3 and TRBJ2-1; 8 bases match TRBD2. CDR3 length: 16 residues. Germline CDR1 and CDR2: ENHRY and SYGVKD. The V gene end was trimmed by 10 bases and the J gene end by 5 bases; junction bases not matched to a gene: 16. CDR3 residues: CATNPSNSGINNEQFF. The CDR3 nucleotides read TGTGCCACGAATCCTTCAAATAGCGGGATTAACAATGAGCAGTTCTTC.

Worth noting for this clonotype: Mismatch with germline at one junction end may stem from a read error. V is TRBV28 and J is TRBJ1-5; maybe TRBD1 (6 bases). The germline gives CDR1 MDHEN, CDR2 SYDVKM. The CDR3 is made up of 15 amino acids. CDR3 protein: CVSSLGGHSNQPQHF. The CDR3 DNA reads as TGTGTCAGCAGTTTAGGGGGGCACAGCAATCAGCCCCAGCATTTT.

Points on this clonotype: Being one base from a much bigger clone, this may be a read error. The CDR3: CASSFLGRDGELFF. The CDR3 DNA reads TGTGCCAGCAGCTTTCTAGGACGGGACGGGGAGCTGTTTTTT. The V gene is TRBV7-7, the J gene TRBJ2-2, with D possibly TRBD2 on 5 matching bases. This CDR3 has 14 residues. The V and J ends lost 3 bases and 7 bases respectively, with 12 bases between them. Germline CDR1 is SSHAT and CDR2 is FNYEAQ (reference sequence).

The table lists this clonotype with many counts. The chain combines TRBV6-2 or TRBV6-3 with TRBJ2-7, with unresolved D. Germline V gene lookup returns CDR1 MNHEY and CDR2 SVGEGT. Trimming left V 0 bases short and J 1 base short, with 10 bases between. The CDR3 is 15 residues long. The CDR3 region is CASSYSEILSYEQYF. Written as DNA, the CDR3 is TGTGCCAGCAGTTACTCGGAAATCCTGTCCTACGAGCAGTACTTC.

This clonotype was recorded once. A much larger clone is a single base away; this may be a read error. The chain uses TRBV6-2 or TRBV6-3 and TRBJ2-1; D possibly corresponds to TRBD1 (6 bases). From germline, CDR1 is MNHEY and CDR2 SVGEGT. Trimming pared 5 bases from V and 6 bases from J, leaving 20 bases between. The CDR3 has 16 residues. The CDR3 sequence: CASSDTDRPVRNEQFF. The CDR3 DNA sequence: TGTGCCAGCAGTGATACTGACAGGCCCGTCCGCAATGAGCAGTTCTTC.

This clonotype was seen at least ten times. CDR3 DNA sequence: TGTGCCAGCACCCAGGTCGGGACAAGGAACACTGAAGCTTTCTTT. As protein: CASTQVGTRNTEAFF. The chain joins TRBV28 to TRBJ1-1; a possible D gene is TRBD1 (6 bases). V lost 7 bases, J lost 1 base, and 16 bases lay in between. The CDR3 extends over 15 amino acids. Germline lookup yields CDR1 MDHEN and CDR2 SYDVKM.

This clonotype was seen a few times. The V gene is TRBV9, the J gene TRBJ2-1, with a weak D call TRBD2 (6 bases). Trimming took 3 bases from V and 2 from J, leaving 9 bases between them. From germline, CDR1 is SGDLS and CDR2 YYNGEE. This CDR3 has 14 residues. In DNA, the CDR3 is TGTGCCAGCAGCGGTAGCGGCCCCTACAATGAGCAGTTCTTC. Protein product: CASSGSGPYNEQFF. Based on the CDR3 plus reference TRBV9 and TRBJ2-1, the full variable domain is DSGVTQTPKHLITATGQRVTLRCSPRSGDLSVYWYQQSLDQGLQFLIQYYNGEERAKGNILERFSAQQFPDLHSELNLSSLELGDSALYFCASSGSGPYNEQFFGPGTRLTVL.

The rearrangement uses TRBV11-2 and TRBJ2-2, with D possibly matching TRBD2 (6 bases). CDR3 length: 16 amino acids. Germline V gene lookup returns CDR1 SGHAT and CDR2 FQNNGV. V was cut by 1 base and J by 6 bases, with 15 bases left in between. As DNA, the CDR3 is TGTGCCAGCAGCTTAGGGAGACTAGTCGAACCCGGGGAGCTGTTTTTT. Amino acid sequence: CASSLGRLVEPGELFF.

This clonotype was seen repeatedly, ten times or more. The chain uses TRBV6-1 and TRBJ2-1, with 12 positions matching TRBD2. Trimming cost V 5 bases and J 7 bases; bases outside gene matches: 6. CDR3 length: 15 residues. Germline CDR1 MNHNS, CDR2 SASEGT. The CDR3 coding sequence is TGTGCCAGCAGTCTAGCGGGAGGGCCGAGGAATGAGCAGTTCTTC. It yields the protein CASSLAGGPRNEQFF.

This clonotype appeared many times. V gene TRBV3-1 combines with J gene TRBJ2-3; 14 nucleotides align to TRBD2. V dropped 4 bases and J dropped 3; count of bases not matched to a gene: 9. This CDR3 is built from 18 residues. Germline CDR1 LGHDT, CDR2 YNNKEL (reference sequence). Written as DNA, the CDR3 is TGTGCCAGCAGCCCGGGACTAGCGGGAGCTGTCGGGACAGATACGCAGTATTTT. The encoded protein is CASSPGLAGAVGTDTQYF.

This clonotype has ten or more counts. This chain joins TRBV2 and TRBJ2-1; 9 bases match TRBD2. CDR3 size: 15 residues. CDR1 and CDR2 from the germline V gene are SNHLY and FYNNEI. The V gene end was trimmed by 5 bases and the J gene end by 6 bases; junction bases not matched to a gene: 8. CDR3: CASSPGLASINEQFF. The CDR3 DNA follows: TGTGCCAGCAGTCCGGGACTAGCTAGCATCAATGAGCAGTTCTTC.

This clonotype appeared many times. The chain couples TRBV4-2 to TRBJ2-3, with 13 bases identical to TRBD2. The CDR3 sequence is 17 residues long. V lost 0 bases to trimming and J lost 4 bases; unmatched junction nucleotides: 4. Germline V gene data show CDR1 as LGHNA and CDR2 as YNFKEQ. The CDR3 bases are TGTGCCAGCAGCCAAGATGTCGGACTAGCGGGAGCAGATACGCAGTATTTT. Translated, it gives CASSQDVGLAGADTQYF.

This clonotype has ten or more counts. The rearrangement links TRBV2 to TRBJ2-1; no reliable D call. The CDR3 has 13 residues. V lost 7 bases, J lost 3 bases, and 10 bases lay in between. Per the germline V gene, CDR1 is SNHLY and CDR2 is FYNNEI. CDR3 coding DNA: TGTGCCAGCACCGCCATCAGCTACAATGAGCAGTTCTTC. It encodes CASTAISYNEQFF. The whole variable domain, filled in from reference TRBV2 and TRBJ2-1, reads EPEVTQTPSHQVTQMGQEVILRCVPISNHLYFYWYRQILGQKVEFLVSFYNNEISEKSEIFDDQFSVERPDGSNFTLKIRSTKLEDSAMYFCASTAISYNEQFFGPGTRLTVL.

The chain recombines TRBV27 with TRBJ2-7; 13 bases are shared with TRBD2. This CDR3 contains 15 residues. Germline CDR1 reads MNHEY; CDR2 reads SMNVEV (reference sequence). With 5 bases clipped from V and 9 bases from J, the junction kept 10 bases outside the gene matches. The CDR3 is CASSPGLAGSGGQYF. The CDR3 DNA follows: TGTGCCAGCAGTCCGGGACTAGCGGGGTCAGGAGGGCAGTACTTC.

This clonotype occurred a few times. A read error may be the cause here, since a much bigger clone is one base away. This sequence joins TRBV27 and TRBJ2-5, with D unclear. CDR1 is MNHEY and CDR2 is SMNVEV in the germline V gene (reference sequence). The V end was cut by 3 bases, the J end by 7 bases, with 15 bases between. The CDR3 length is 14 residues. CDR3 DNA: TGTGCCAGCAGTTTGGGCAGGAGCACCGGGACCCAGTACTTC. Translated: CASSLGRSTGTQYF.

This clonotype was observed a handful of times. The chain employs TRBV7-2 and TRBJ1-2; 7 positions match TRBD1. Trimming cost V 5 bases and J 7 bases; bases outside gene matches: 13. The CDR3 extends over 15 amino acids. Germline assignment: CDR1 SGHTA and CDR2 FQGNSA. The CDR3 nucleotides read TGTGCCAGCAGCACCCAGGGGGGCGCTTACTTTGGCTACACCTTC. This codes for CASSTQGGAYFGYTF. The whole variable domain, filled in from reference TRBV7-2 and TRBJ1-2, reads GAGVSQSPSNKVTEKGKDVELRCDPISGHTALYWYRQSLGQGLEFLIYFQGNSAPDKSGLPSDRFSAERTGGSVSTLTIQRTQQEDSAVYLCASSTQGGAYFGYTFGSGTRLTVV.

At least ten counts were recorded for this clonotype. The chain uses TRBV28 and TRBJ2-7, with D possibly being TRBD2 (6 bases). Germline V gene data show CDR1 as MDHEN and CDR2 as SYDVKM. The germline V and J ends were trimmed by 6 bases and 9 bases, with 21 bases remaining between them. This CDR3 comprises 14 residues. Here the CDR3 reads CASSAPGLIRWQYF. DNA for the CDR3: TGTGCCAGCAGCGCCCCGGGACTTATACGGTGGCAGTACTTC.

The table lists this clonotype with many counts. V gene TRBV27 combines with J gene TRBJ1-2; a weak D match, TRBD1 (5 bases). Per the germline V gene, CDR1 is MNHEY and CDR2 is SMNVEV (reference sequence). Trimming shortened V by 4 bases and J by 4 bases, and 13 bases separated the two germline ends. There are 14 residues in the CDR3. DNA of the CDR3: TGTGCCAGCAGTTCCTTCGGGGCTGGCTATGGCTACACCTTC. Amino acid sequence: CASSSFGAGYGYTF.

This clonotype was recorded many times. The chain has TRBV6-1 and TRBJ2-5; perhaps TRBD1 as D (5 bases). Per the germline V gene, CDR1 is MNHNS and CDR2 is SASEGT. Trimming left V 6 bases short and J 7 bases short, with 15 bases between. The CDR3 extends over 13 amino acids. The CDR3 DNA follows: TGTGCCAGCAGGGTACAGGTCGCAGGGACCCAGTACTTC. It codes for CASRVQVAGTQYF.

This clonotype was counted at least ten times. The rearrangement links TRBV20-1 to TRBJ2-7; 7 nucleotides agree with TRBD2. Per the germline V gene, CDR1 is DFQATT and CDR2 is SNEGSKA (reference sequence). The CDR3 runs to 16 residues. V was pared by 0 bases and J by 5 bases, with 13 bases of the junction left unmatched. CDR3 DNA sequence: TGCAGTGCTAGAGATCGGGTAGCGGGTACCTTTCACGAGCAGTACTTC. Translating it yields CSARDRVAGTFHEQYF.

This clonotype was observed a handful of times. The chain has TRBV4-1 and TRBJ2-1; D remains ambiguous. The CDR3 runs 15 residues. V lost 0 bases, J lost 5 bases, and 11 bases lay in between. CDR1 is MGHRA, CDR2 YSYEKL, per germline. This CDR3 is CASSQEPSSHNEQFF. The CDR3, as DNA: TGCGCCAGCAGCCAAGAACCCTCCAGTCACAATGAGCAGTTCTTC.

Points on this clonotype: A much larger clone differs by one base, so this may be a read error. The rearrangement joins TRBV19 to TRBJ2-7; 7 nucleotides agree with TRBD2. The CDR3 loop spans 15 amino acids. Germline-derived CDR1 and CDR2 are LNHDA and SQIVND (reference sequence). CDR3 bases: TGTGCCAATAGTATCTGGCTAGCGGCCTCCTACGAGCAGTACTTC. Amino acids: CANSIWLAASYEQYF.

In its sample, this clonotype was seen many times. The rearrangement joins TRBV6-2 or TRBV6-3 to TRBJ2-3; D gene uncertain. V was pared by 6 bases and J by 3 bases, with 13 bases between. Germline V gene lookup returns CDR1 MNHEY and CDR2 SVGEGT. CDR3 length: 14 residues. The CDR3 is CASRRPGLTDTQYF. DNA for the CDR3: TGTGCCAGCAGGCGTCCGGGCTTAACAGATACGCAGTATTTT.

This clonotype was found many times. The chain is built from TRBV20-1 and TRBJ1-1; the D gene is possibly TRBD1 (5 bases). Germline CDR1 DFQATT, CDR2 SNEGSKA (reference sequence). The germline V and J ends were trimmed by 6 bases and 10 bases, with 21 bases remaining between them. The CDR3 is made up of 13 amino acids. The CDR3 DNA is TGCAGTGCCGCCCCTACAGAGAGCGGGGGAGCTTTCTTT. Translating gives CSAAPTESGGAFF.

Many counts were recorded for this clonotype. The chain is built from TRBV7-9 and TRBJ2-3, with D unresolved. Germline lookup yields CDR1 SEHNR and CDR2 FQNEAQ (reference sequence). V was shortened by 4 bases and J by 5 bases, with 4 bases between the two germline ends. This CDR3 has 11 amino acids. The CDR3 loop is CASSSQDTQYF. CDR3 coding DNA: TGTGCCAGCAGCTCCCAAGATACGCAGTATTTT.